Following are 8 T cell receptor beta chains from one sample sequenced in a study of shared clonotypes between healthy human individuals. TCRdb keeps only in-frame clones here, not all; method: immunoSEQ multiplex PCR. The sample yields 1.5 million to 2.5 million clones, approximately 94% seen once. Terminally differentiated effector memory CD45RA+ cells were excluded from the naive CD8 cells, which were CD45RO-negative and positively selected for CCR7. Sequencing was performed on naive CD8+ T cells sorted from blood. Receptors originate from a man aged 18 to 30 in good health.

The rearrangement links TRBV13 to TRBJ2-5, with 13 bases identical to TRBD2. Unmatched junction bases numbered 5, after V lost 2 bases and J lost 5 bases. Per germline, CDR1 PRHDT and CDR2 FYEKMQ (reference sequence). CDR3 length equals 16 residues. CDR3 sequence: CASSLRLAGGVETQYF. The CDR3 coding sequence is TGTGCCAGCAGCTTACGACTAGCGGGGGGAGTTGAGACCCAGTACTTC.

This clone was seen only once. The chain combines TRBV11-2 with TRBJ1-2, with D unclear. The CDR3 has 15 amino acids. Trimming cost V 4 bases and J 0 bases, with 12 bases left between them. Germline loops: CDR1 SGHAT, CDR2 FQNNGV. CDR3 in DNA: TGTGCCAGCAGCTCCTTGTCTGAAGCTAACTATGGCTACACCTTC. This translates into CASSSLSEANYGYTF.

The J gene is TRBJ1-1, the V gene TRBV19, with 8 bases fitting TRBD1. J gave up 4 bases and V 9 bases, and 10 bases lay outside the gene matches. CDR3 length: 14 amino acids. Germline assignment: CDR1 LNHDA and CDR2 SQIVND (reference sequence). In DNA, the CDR3 is TGTGCCAGCCTACCCGGACAGGGTAGCACTGAAGCTTTCTTT. This sequence encodes CASLPGQGSTEAFF.

Of note for this clone: Distinct nucleotide sequences in the sample also encode this CDR3. The chain couples TRBV19 to TRBJ2-7, with TRBD2 matching 8 bases. Looked up from germline, CDR1 is LNHDA and CDR2 is SQIVND (reference sequence). This CDR3 comprises 14 residues. Losses at the gene ends were 5 bases for V and 3 bases for J; bases not matched to a gene: 6. The CDR3 bases are TGTGCCAGTAGTTTCACTAGCGGAAACTACGAGCAGTACTTC. This sequence encodes CASSFTSGNYEQYF.

The V call is TRBV5-4, the J call TRBJ2-1, with D uncertain. Germline-derived CDR1 and CDR2 are SGHNT and YYREEE (reference sequence). The CDR3 runs to 15 residues. Trimming removed 0 bases at V and 3 bases at J, with 10 bases between. The CDR3: CASSLAYGVYNEQFF. CDR3 bases: TGTGCCAGCAGCTTGGCTTACGGAGTCTACAATGAGCAGTTCTTC. Full variable domain (remainder filled in from reference TRBV5-4 and TRBJ2-1): ETGVTQSPTHLIKTRGQQVTLRCSSQSGHNTVSWYQQALGQGPQFIFQYYREEENGRGNFPPRFSGLQFPNYSSELNVNALELDDSALYLCASSLAYGVYNEQFFGPGTRLTVL.

The chain combines TRBV19 with TRBJ2-7; 8 bases are a match to TRBD1. Germline values: CDR1 LNHDA, CDR2 SQIVND (reference sequence). Germline trimming cut 6 bases from V and 3 bases from J; bases unmatched to any gene: 16. The CDR3 is made up of 17 amino acids. The CDR3 sequence: CASSSGIRQGQVYEQYF. The CDR3, as DNA: TGTGCCAGTAGCTCCGGTATCAGACAGGGGCAGGTCTACGAGCAGTACTTC.

The V and J genes are TRBV6-5 and TRBJ2-7; perhaps TRBD1 as D (6 bases). CDR3 length: 16 amino acids. Trimming shortened V by 0 bases and J by 1 base, and 13 bases separated the two germline ends. Germline CDR1 and CDR2: MNHEY and SVGAGI. The CDR3 coding sequence is TGTGCCAGCAGTTACTCGTCGGGACACCATTCCTACGAGCAGTACTTC. Residues: CASSYSSGHHSYEQYF.

This chain joins TRBV28 and TRBJ1-1; D ambiguous. Germline CDR1 is MDHEN and CDR2 is SYDVKM. The CDR3 runs 11 residues. Deletions cut 4 bases from V and 6 bases from J, with 6 bases between. Here the CDR3 reads CASSSLAEAFF. DNA for the CDR3: TGTGCCAGCAGTTCTTTGGCTGAAGCTTTCTTT.